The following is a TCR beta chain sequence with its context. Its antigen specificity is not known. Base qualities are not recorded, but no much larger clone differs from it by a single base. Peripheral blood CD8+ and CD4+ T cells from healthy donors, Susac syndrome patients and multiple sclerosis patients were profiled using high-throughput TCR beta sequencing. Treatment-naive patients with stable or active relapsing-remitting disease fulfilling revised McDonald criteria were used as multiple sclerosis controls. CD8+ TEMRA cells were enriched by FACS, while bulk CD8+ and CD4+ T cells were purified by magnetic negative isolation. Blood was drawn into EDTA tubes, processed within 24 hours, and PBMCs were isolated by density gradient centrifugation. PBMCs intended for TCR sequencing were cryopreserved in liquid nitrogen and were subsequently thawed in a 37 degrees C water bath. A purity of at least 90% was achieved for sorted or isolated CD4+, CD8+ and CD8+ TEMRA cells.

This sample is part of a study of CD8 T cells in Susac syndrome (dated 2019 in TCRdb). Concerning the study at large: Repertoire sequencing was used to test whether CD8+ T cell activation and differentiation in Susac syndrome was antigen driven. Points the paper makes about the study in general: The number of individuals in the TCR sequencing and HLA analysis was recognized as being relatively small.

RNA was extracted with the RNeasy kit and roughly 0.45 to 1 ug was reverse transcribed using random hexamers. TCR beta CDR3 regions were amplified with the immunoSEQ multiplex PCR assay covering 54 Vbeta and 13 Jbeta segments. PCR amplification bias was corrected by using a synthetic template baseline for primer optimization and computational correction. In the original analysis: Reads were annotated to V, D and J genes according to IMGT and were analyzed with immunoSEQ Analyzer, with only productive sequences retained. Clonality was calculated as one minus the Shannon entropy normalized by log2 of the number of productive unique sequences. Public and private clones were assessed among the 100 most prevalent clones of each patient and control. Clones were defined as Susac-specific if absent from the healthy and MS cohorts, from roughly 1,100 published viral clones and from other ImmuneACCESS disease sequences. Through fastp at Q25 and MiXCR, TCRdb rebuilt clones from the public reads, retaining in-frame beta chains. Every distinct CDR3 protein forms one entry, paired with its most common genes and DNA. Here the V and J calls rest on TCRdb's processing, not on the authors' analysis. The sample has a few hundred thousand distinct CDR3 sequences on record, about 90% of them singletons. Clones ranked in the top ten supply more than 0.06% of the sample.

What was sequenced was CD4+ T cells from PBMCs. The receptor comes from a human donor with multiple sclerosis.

The bases read TGTGCCAGCAGCTTGAGCGGGGTTGGGACCGGGGAGCTGTTTTTT. Its coded protein is CASSLSGVGTGELFF. The V and J segments used are TRBV11-3 and TRBJ2-2; TRBD2 matches 7 bases in the middle. The germline V and J ends show losses of 3 bases and 5 bases respectively, and no gene match explains 6 bases of the junction. According to the germline V gene, CDR1 reads SGHNT and CDR2 reads YENEEA. Measured from the cysteine to the phenylalanine, the CDR3 is 15 residues long. Solely the CDR3 DNA is kept, with 45 bases framed from the first base.